The 21 T cell receptor beta chains below all came from one sample that was sequenced in a study of blood T cell repertoires in COVID-19. Data came from immunoSEQ multiplex PCR; TCRdb stores just in-frame clones and leaves some out. Of under 250,000 clones detected, approximately 83% appear once; the ten largest clones hold 3% to 4%. The sample comprised PBMCs or T cells enriched from blood (not recorded which). These receptors all come from a woman aged 55 to 70 who had recovered from COVID-19.

The table lists this clone with a count of one. The gene calls are TRBV5-1 and TRBJ2-5, with TRBD1 as a possible D gene (6 bases). The CDR3 consists of 16 residues. Germline V CDR1 and CDR2: SGHRS, YFSETQ. V lost 0 bases, J lost 1 base, and 13 bases lay in between. CDR3 protein: CASSLASQGPQETQYF. The CDR3 DNA reads TGCGCCAGCAGCTTGGCCTCACAGGGCCCCCAAGAGACCCAGTACTTC. The full variable domain, its missing parts supplied by reference TRBV5-1 and TRBJ2-5, is KAGVTQTPRYLIKTRGQQVTLSCSPISGHRSVSWYQQTPGQGLQFLFEYFSETQRNKGNFPGRFSGRQFSNSRSEMNVSTLELGDSALYLCASSLASQGPQETQYFGPGTRLLVL.

The V gene is TRBV6-2 or TRBV6-3, the J gene TRBJ2-5; 8 bases are a match to TRBD2. J lost 4 bases, V lost 6 bases, and 10 bases had no gene match. Germline CDR1 reads MNHEY; CDR2 reads SVGEGT. The CDR3 contains 15 residues. CDR3 amino acids: CASSLLGTSGETQYF. In DNA form, the CDR3 reads TGTGCCAGCAGCCTCCTTGGGACTAGTGGAGAGACCCAGTACTTC.

This clone has just a few counts. The V call is TRBV29-1, the J call TRBJ1-4, with D perhaps TRBD1 (6 bases). CDR3 size: 14 residues. V lost 5 bases and J 8 bases, leaving 18 bases between the germline ends. CDR1 and CDR2 (germline): SQVTM, ANQGSEA. The CDR3 loop is CSVLGGQPVEKLFF. The CDR3 DNA reads as TGCAGCGTTTTAGGTGGACAGCCGGTCGAAAAACTGTTTTTT.

The chain carries TRBV7-7 and TRBJ1-4; possibly TRBD1 for D (6 bases). CDR3 length: 15 amino acids. V was shortened by 6 bases and J by 7 bases, with 18 bases between the two germline ends. Germline lookup yields CDR1 SSHAT and CDR2 FNYEAQ (reference sequence). CDR3 in amino acids: CASSLSRGLSEKLFF. The CDR3 DNA follows: TGTGCCAGCAGTTTAAGCAGGGGATTGAGTGAAAAACTGTTTTTT.

The chain couples TRBV10-3 to TRBJ2-1; the match to TRBD2 covers 15 bases. V shed 0 bases, J shed 7 bases, and the junction held 1 base outside the gene matches. Per the germline V gene, CDR1 is ENHRY and CDR2 is SYGVKD. The CDR3 extends over 16 amino acids. In DNA, the CDR3 is TGTGCCATCAGTGAGTCGGGACTAGCGGGGGGAAATGAGCAGTTCTTC. As protein: CAISESGLAGGNEQFF.

The rearrangement joins TRBV6-5 to TRBJ1-1; 7 bases line up with TRBD1. This CDR3 is 13 amino acids long. Trimming cost V 7 bases and J 1 base; bases outside gene matches: 3. CDR1 is MNHEY and CDR2 is SVGAGI in the germline V gene. The CDR3 DNA reads TGTGCCAGCATCGGACAGGCGAACACTGAAGCTTTCTTT. Translated: CASIGQANTEAFF.

This chain connects TRBV19 to TRBJ1-1; D gene ambiguous. Trimming left V 0 bases short and J 11 bases short, with 13 bases between. The CDR3 runs 13 residues. The V gene's germline CDR1 is LNHDA and CDR2 SQIVND (reference sequence). The CDR3 sequence: CASSIDPAARAFF. In DNA form, the CDR3 reads TGTGCCAGTAGTATAGATCCCGCGGCTCGGGCTTTCTTT.

V and J are TRBV5-4 and TRBJ2-1, with 8 bases aligning to TRBD2. The CDR3 is 15 residues long. J lost 2 bases, V lost 4 bases, and 5 bases had no gene match. Germline V gives CDR1 SGHNT, CDR2 YYREEE (reference sequence). The CDR3 region has the DNA TGTGCCAGCAGCCCGATAGCGGGAACCTACAATGAGCAGTTCTTC. Translated, it gives CASSPIAGTYNEQFF.

This chain links TRBV6-5 with TRBJ1-5; a possible D gene is TRBD1 (6 bases). The V and J ends lost 8 bases and 1 base respectively, with 12 bases between them. This CDR3 has 14 amino acids. In germline, CDR1 is MNHEY, CDR2 SVGAGI. CDR3 protein: CASEDTGSNQPQHF. CDR3 in DNA: TGTGCCAGCGAAGATACAGGGAGCAATCAGCCCCAGCATTTT.

The rearrangement uses TRBV19 and TRBJ1-5; perhaps TRBD1 as D (5 bases). Looked up from germline, CDR1 is LNHDA and CDR2 is SQIVND (reference sequence). Trimming removed 4 bases at V and 3 bases at J, with 13 bases between. The CDR3 spans 15 residues. The chain's CDR3 is CASSTHDSFNQPQHF. Written as DNA, the CDR3 is TGTGCCAGTAGTACCCATGACAGCTTCAATCAGCCCCAGCATTTT. Variable domain in full (rest from reference TRBV19 and TRBJ1-5): DGGITQSPKYLFRKEGQNVTLSCEQNLNHDAMYWYRQDPGQGLRLIYYSQIVNDFQKGDIAEGYSVSREKKESFPLTVTSAQKNPTAFYLCASSTHDSFNQPQHFGDGTRLSIL.

The rearrangement links TRBV29-1 to TRBJ2-7; D ambiguous. Germline-derived CDR1 and CDR2 are SQVTM and ANQGSEA. Trimming removed 6 bases from V and 0 bases from J, with 6 bases in between. This CDR3 contains 11 residues. The CDR3 loop reads CSVRSSYEQYF. CDR3 DNA sequence: TGCAGCGTGAGGAGCTCCTACGAGCAGTACTTC.

The J gene is TRBJ2-2, the V gene TRBV6-1, with 9 bases matching TRBD2. The germline V gene has CDR1 MNHNS and CDR2 SASEGT. There are 16 residues in the CDR3. The V segment lost 2 bases and the J segment 4 bases; nucleotides outside the gene matches: 5. CDR3 residues: CASSEPSSGVTGELFF. CDR3 nucleotides: TGTGCCAGCAGTGAACCCTCTAGCGGGGTCACCGGGGAGCTGTTTTTT.

V gene TRBV6-6 combines with J gene TRBJ1-5, with TRBD1 as a possible D gene (5 bases). Looked up from germline, CDR1 is MNHNY and CDR2 is SVGAGI (reference sequence). The germline V and J ends were trimmed by 11 bases and 0 bases, with 8 bases remaining between them. The CDR3 length is 12 residues. The CDR3 DNA is TGTGCCCACGGGGGTAGCAATCAGCCCCAGCATTTT. This translates into CAHGGSNQPQHF.

The V and J genes are TRBV3-1 (or the pseudogene TRBV3-2) and TRBJ1-2; the D gene is possibly TRBD1 (6 bases). CDR1 is LGHDT, CDR2 YNNKEL, per germline (reference sequence). The CDR3 runs to 15 residues. Trimming left V 4 bases short and J 0 bases short, with 12 bases between. The DNA of the CDR3 is TGTGCCAGCAGCCCCCAGGCAGGGGCTAACTATGGCTACACCTTC. Protein sequence: CASSPQAGANYGYTF.

The gene calls are TRBV6-5 and TRBJ1-1; 11 positions agree with TRBD1. The CDR3 runs to 14 residues. The V and J ends lost 6 bases and 4 bases, in that order; junction bases with no gene match: 4. CDR1 and CDR2 (germline): MNHEY, SVGAGI. CDR3 loop: CASSSDRGLTEAFF. CDR3 DNA: TGTGCCAGCAGCTCGGACAGGGGGCTCACTGAAGCTTTCTTT.

The count of this clone is one. The chain carries TRBV19 and TRBJ2-7, with 10 bases matching TRBD1. Losses at the gene ends were 4 bases for V and 3 bases for J; bases not matched to a gene: 6. The CDR3 is 15 amino acids. Per germline, CDR1 LNHDA and CDR2 SQIVND (reference sequence). The CDR3, as DNA: TGTGCCAGTAGTAAATCCCGGGACAGGGGCTACGAGCAGTACTTC. This encodes CASSKSRDRGYEQYF.

V usage is TRBV10-3 and J usage is TRBJ1-5; D gene uncertain. CDR3 length: 16 amino acids. With 0 bases removed from V and 4 bases from J, the gap between germline ends came to 13 bases. Germline CDR1 is ENHRY and CDR2 is SYGVKD. CDR3: CAISESKSTSNQPQHF. Written as DNA, the CDR3 is TGTGCCATCAGTGAGTCTAAGTCGACAAGTAATCAGCCCCAGCATTTT.

The V call is TRBV5-1, the J call TRBJ1-1, with 8 positions matching TRBD1. CDR1 is SGHRS, CDR2 YFSETQ, per germline. V gave up 4 bases and J gave up 3 bases; unmatched junction bases: 5. The CDR3 is 14 amino acids. For the CDR3, the DNA is TGCGCCAGCAGCCTCCGACAGGGGTACACTGAAGCTTTCTTT. This encodes CASSLRQGYTEAFF.

This clone showed up many times. V gene TRBV29-1 combines with J gene TRBJ1-1, with 7 bases fitting TRBD1. CDR1 is SQVTM, CDR2 ANQGSEA, per germline. The CDR3 has 12 amino acids. Trimming cost V 5 bases and J 8 bases; bases outside gene matches: 8. The CDR3 here is CSVFYRGSEAFF. The CDR3 DNA reads TGCAGCGTTTTTTACAGGGGTTCCGAAGCTTTCTTT.

V is TRBV7-2 and J is TRBJ2-7; 14 bases are shared with TRBD2. The J segment lost 6 bases and the V segment lost 1 base, leaving 5 bases of the junction unmatched. The CDR3 is 16 residues long. CDR1 is SGHTA and CDR2 is FQGNSA in the germline V gene. CDR3 in amino acids: CASSLVATSGGAEQYF. The CDR3 DNA reads TGTGCCAGCAGCTTAGTGGCGACTAGCGGGGGGGCCGAGCAGTACTTC. Supplemented by reference TRBV7-2 and TRBJ2-7, the full variable domain reads GAGVSQSPSNKVTEKGKDVELRCDPISGHTALYWYRQSLGQGLEFLIYFQGNSAPDKSGLPSDRFSAERTGGSVSTLTIQRTQQEDSAVYLCASSLVATSGGAEQYFGPGTRLTVT.

The chain carries TRBV13 and TRBJ2-3, with D tentatively TRBD1 (5 bases). CDR3 size: 14 residues. In germline, CDR1 is PRHDT, CDR2 FYEKMQ (reference sequence). V was trimmed by 2 bases and J by 3 bases, leaving 9 bases between them. The CDR3 bases are TGTGCCAGCAGCTTATTTCAGGGAACAGATACGCAGTATTTT. It is translated as CASSLFQGTDTQYF.